This entry lists 14 T cell receptor beta chains sequenced from one sample in a study of cytomegalovirus exposure and HLA in healthy donors. Primers for the PCR totalled 60 Vbeta and 13 Jbeta. Measured with immunoSEQ multiplex PCR; TCRdb has only the in-frame clones, and not every one. Among approximately 190,000 clones listed, about 81% were seen once. Material: PBMCs. Receptors were obtained from a woman aged 45-65 years in good health and CMV-seropositive.

In nucleotides, the CDR3 is TGTGCCAGCAGCTTACAGGGGGTGAACACTGAAGCTTTCTTT. This translates into CASSLQGVNTEAFF. V usage is TRBV2 and J usage is TRBJ1-1, with 8 positions matching TRBD1. The CDR3 length is 14 residues. In germline, CDR1 is SNHLY, CDR2 FYNNEI. J lost 0 bases, V lost 6 bases, and 3 bases had no gene match.

J is TRBJ1-1 and V is TRBV2, with D possibly being TRBD1 (6 bases). This CDR3 is built from 14 residues. Trimming removed 7 bases from V and 2 bases from J, with 14 bases in between. Germline CDR1 is SNHLY and CDR2 is FYNNEI. The chain's CDR3 is CASMEDRSNTEAFF. CDR3 in DNA: TGTGCCAGCATGGAGGACAGATCTAACACTGAAGCTTTCTTT.

With respect to this clone: One junction end disagrees with the germline gene, perhaps due to a read error. The CDR3 spells CASSQGVLSNSGGRSF. In DNA form, the CDR3 reads TGCGCCAGCAGCCAAGGGGTCCTATCGAATTCTGGCGGCAGATCCTTC. The chain carries TRBV4-1 and TRBJ1-2; D not resolved. Per germline, CDR1 MGHRA and CDR2 YSYEKL. CDR3 length: 16 residues.

J is TRBJ2-7 and V is TRBV7-7; possible D gene TRBD2, 6 bases. Germline V gene lookup returns CDR1 SSHAT and CDR2 FNYEAQ (reference sequence). This CDR3 is built from 14 residues. The ends were cut back, 8 bases at V and 0 bases at J, with 14 bases in the middle. The CDR3 nucleotides are TGTGCCAGCTCCGGGGGACGGATCTCCTACGAGCAGTACTTC. Protein sequence: CASSGGRISYEQYF.

This clone has only a few counts. The V and J genes are TRBV18 and TRBJ2-2, with TRBD2 matching over 8 bases. Losses at the gene ends were 2 bases for V and 3 bases for J; bases not matched to a gene: 8. The length of the CDR3 is 17 residues. Germline CDR1 KGHSH, CDR2 LQKENI. The DNA for the CDR3 is TGTGCCAGCTCACCAGTCGTCGGGGGGGGCGACACCGGGGAGCTGTTTTTT. Its translation: CASSPVVGGGDTGELFF.

The chain carries TRBV5-4 and TRBJ2-5; maybe TRBD2 (5 bases). The CDR3 is 15 amino acids. Germline-derived CDR1 and CDR2 are SGHNT and YYREEE (reference sequence). With 3 bases removed from V and 3 bases from J, the gap between germline ends came to 15 bases. The CDR3 DNA follows: TGTGCCAGCAGCTCGCCCCCCGGGGTAGAAGAGACCCAGTACTTC. Protein: CASSSPPGVEETQYF.

This clone showed up just a few times. The chain combines TRBV7-9 with TRBJ2-5; D remains ambiguous. This CDR3 has 13 residues. Germline V gene sequence: CDR1 SEHNR, CDR2 FQNEAQ (reference sequence). V lost 2 bases to trimming and J lost 1 base, with 5 bases between them. CDR3 sequence: CASSLSVQETQYF. The CDR3 coding sequence is TGTGCCAGCAGCTTATCAGTCCAAGAGACCCAGTACTTC.

This clone was detected only once. This rearrangement joins TRBV28 to TRBJ2-5, with D possibly TRBD1 on 6 matching bases. Germline V gene sequence: CDR1 MDHEN, CDR2 SYDVKM. This CDR3 is 14 amino acids long. The ends were cut back, 4 bases at V and 5 bases at J, with 14 bases in the middle. CDR3 in DNA: TGTGCCAGCAGTTCCCAGGGGATTCGGGAGACCCAGTACTTC. Protein: CASSSQGIRETQYF.

The rearrangement uses TRBV6-5 and TRBJ1-3; possible D gene TRBD1, 5 bases. Trimming stripped 5 bases from V and 4 bases from J, with 15 bases between. Germline V gives CDR1 MNHEY, CDR2 SVGAGI. The CDR3 covers 15 residues. The CDR3 is CASSRPRGKGNTIYF. DNA for the CDR3: TGTGCCAGCAGTCGCCCTCGGGGGAAAGGAAACACCATATATTTT.

This clone showed up just once. The chain employs TRBV6-1 and TRBJ1-4, with TRBD1 matching over 10 bases. Germline V lookup: CDR1 MNHNS, CDR2 SASEGT. With 5 bases clipped from V and 7 bases from J, the junction kept 7 bases outside the gene matches. The CDR3 is 15 residues long. The CDR3 DNA reads TGTGCCAGCAGTTCCTTGGGACAGGGGAGTGAAAAACTGTTTTTT. It encodes CASSSLGQGSEKLFF.

The V gene is TRBV18, the J gene TRBJ2-3; D is unclear. V was pared by 0 bases and J by 2 bases, with 12 bases between. CDR1 and CDR2 (germline): KGHSH, LQKENI. This CDR3 has 16 residues. The CDR3 loop is CASSPPANYYTDTQYF. In DNA form, the CDR3 reads TGTGCCAGCTCACCACCAGCGAACTATTACACAGATACGCAGTATTTT.

Only a few counts were recorded for this clone. The rearrangement joins TRBV5-1 to TRBJ1-1; the match to TRBD1 covers 9 bases. V shed 2 bases, J shed 1 base, and the junction held 9 bases outside the gene matches. The germline gives CDR1 SGHRS, CDR2 YFSETQ. The CDR3 has 17 residues. The CDR3 DNA reads as TGCGCCAGCAGCTTCTGGACAGGGGAAATTGGGAACACTGAAGCTTTCTTT. It encodes CASSFWTGEIGNTEAFF.

In its sample, this clone was seen a few times. The chain joins TRBV5-1 to TRBJ2-7, with 9 bases identical to TRBD1. CDR3 size: 14 residues. The germline V gene encodes CDR1 SGHRS and CDR2 YFSETQ. The V gene end was trimmed by 0 bases and the J gene end by 6 bases; junction bases not matched to a gene: 4. The CDR3 DNA reads as TGCGCCAGCAGCTTGGGACAGGGGGTCGCCGAGCAGTACTTC. Translating gives CASSLGQGVAEQYF.

The chain is built from TRBV6-5 and TRBJ2-7; possible D gene TRBD2, 7 bases. V was shortened by 0 bases and J by 9 bases, with 18 bases between the two germline ends. The length of the CDR3 is 15 residues. Germline-derived CDR1 and CDR2 are MNHEY and SVGAGI. The CDR3 coding sequence is TGTGCCAGCAGTTACTCGGGGGGGCTGGGGGATGGGCAGTACTTC. This gives the protein CASSYSGGLGDGQYF.